Described below is a single T cell receptor beta chain sequence and its context. Antigen: not known. These data belong to a study of shared clonotypes between healthy human individuals. Study as a whole: The study used three CD4 naive, three CD4 memory, two CD8 naive and one CD8 memory plate per donor. Broader study findings: Despite large depth, sorted-subset datasets appeared incompletely sequenced.

The assay was immunoSEQ multiplex PCR, and TCRdb's table has in-frame clones only and misses some. The sample records more than 850,000 clones, around 78% being singletons. The CDR3 has 15 residues. Germline CDR1 and CDR2: SGHRS and YFSETQ. V was shortened by 2 bases and J by 0 bases, with 11 bases between the two germline ends. The sequencing sample was made of memory CD4+ T cells from PBMCs. Described subset: CD45RA-negative fraction. The chain combines TRBV5-1 with TRBJ2-5; D is unclear. This sequence originates from a man younger than 30 in good health. Some clones in this sample may be carry-over from other donors' samples. The chain's CDR3 is CASSFEGQNQETQYF. CDR3 DNA: TGCGCCAGCAGCTTCGAAGGGCAGAACCAAGAGACCCAGTACTTC.